Listed here are 15 T cell receptor beta chains from one sample, sequenced in a study of T cell responses to AZD1222 COVID-19 vaccine. Sequencing was performed with immunoSEQ multiplex PCR; in TCRdb, only in-frame clones are kept and a portion is missing. The sample carries tens of thousands of clones, roughly 91% recorded once. Sequencing used peripheral blood, obtained 28 days after the second AZD1222 dose. Every receptor here comes from an adult who received the AZD1222 COVID-19 vaccine.

The chain has TRBV29-1 and TRBJ1-2; maybe TRBD1 (5 bases). Trimming stripped 4 bases from V and 6 bases from J, with 21 bases between. Germline V gene data show CDR1 as SQVTM and CDR2 as ANQGSEA. The CDR3 loop spans 15 amino acids. CDR3 in amino acids: CSVGAGTDRPNGYTF. The CDR3 DNA reads TGCAGCGTTGGAGCCGGGACTGACCGTCCTAATGGCTACACCTTC. Drawing the rest from reference TRBV29-1 and TRBJ1-2, the complete variable domain is SAVISQKPSRDICQRGTSLTIQCQVDSQVTMMFWYRQQPGQSLTLIATANQGSEATYESGFVIDKFPISRPNLTFSTLTVSNMSPEDSSIYLCSVGAGTDRPNGYTFGSGTRLTVV.

The V and J genes are TRBV5-1 and TRBJ2-2, with a possible D match to TRBD1 (6 bases). The CDR3 covers 14 residues. Germline values: CDR1 SGHRS, CDR2 YFSETQ. The V end lost 0 bases, the J end lost 7 bases, and 10 bases lay between the germline ends. The CDR3 bases are TGCGCCAGCAGCTTGGCCCAGGGGATCGGGGAGCTGTTTTTT. Translation: CASSLAQGIGELFF.

Concerning this clone itself: Within the sample, other DNA sequences also encode this same CDR3. DNA of the CDR3: TGTGCCAGCAGTTTAGGGGGGAATTCACCCCTCCACTTT. It is translated as CASSLGGNSPLHF. The chain employs TRBV12-3 or TRBV12-4 and TRBJ1-6; weak D call: TRBD1 (5 bases). The CDR3 covers 13 residues. V was trimmed by 1 base and J by 7 bases, leaving 5 bases between them.

The chain combines TRBV19 with TRBJ1-5; 11 nucleotides align to TRBD1. There are 16 residues in the CDR3. From germline, CDR1 is LNHDA and CDR2 SQIVND (reference sequence). V shed 5 bases, J shed 7 bases, and the junction held 10 bases outside the gene matches. CDR3 DNA: TGTGCCAGTAGTGCACCGGGACAGGGGGTCGAACAGCCCCAGCATTTT. Translated: CASSAPGQGVEQPQHF. The full variable domain, completed using reference TRBV19 and TRBJ1-5, is DGGITQSPKYLFRKEGQNVTLSCEQNLNHDAMYWYRQDPGQGLRLIYYSQIVNDFQKGDIAEGYSVSREKKESFPLTVTSAQKNPTAFYLCASSAPGQGVEQPQHFGDGTRLSIL.

The rearrangement joins TRBV30 to TRBJ2-2; D ambiguous. Germline V CDR1 and CDR2: GTSNPN, SVGIG (reference sequence). CDR3 size: 12 residues. With 3 bases removed from V and 5 bases from J, the gap between germline ends came to 7 bases. The CDR3, as DNA: TGTGCCTGGAGAAAACAGACCGGGGAGCTGTTTTTT. It yields the protein CAWRKQTGELFF.

This rearrangement joins TRBV6-5 to TRBJ2-5, with 7 nucleotides matching TRBD2. CDR1 is MNHEY, CDR2 SVGAGI, per germline. The CDR3 loop spans 14 amino acids. V shed 6 bases, J shed 5 bases, and the junction held 9 bases outside the gene matches. The CDR3 loop is CASRAGFLGETQYF. The CDR3 DNA reads as TGTGCCAGCAGAGCGGGGTTCTTAGGGGAGACCCAGTACTTC.

This clone has only a few counts. J is TRBJ2-1 and V is TRBV6-5; no reliable D call. The CDR3 contains 15 residues. Germline values: CDR1 MNHEY, CDR2 SVGAGI. V lost 0 bases, J lost 9 bases, and 15 bases lay in between. The chain's CDR3 is CASSYSKQARSEQFF. CDR3 in DNA: TGTGCCAGCAGTTACTCGAAACAAGCCCGGAGTGAGCAGTTCTTC.

V usage is TRBV11-3 and J usage is TRBJ1-3, with 9 bases aligning to TRBD1. The trim removed 5 bases at V and 4 bases at J, leaving 6 bases unmatched. Germline assignment: CDR1 SGHNT and CDR2 YENEEA. The CDR3 is 15 residues long. The CDR3 reads CASSKSGTGGNTIYF. The DNA of the CDR3 is TGTGCCAGCAGCAAATCCGGGACAGGGGGAAACACCATATATTTT.

CDR3 sequence reads: CASSETGPYTF. In DNA, the CDR3 is TGTGCCAGCAGCGAGACAGGGCCTTACACCTTC. This chain joins TRBV2 and TRBJ1-2; 7 nucleotides match TRBD1. CDR1 and CDR2 (germline): SNHLY, FYNNEI. The trim removed 6 bases at V and 11 bases at J, leaving 6 bases unmatched. This CDR3 has 11 residues.

The chain joins TRBV20-1 to TRBJ2-7; no firm D call. The V gene lost 7 bases and the J gene lost 2 bases, with 9 bases spanning the gap. Germline V CDR1 and CDR2: DFQATT, SNEGSKA (reference sequence). This CDR3 has 11 amino acids. CDR3 residues: CSVPRTYEQYF. The CDR3 DNA sequence: TGCAGTGTCCCGCGGACCTACGAGCAGTACTTC.

J is TRBJ2-1 and V is TRBV7-3; 9 nucleotides align to TRBD2. The V gene's germline CDR1 is SGHTA and CDR2 FQGTGA. The CDR3 sequence is 15 residues long. V gave up 2 bases and J gave up 9 bases; unmatched junction bases: 8. CDR3 DNA sequence: TGTGCCAGCAGCTTATCCGCGGGGGGGCAGGTTGAGCAGTTCTTC. It yields the protein CASSLSAGGQVEQFF.

The genes are TRBV18 and TRBJ2-2; D unresolved. The CDR3 length is 16 residues. Looked up from germline, CDR1 is KGHSH and CDR2 is LQKENI. Trimming removed 0 bases from V and 0 bases from J, with 8 bases in between. CDR3 residues: CASSPPLQTNTGELFF. In nucleotides, the CDR3 is TGTGCCAGCTCACCACCCTTGCAGACGAACACCGGGGAGCTGTTTTTT.

This clone is a singleton in its sample. The junction departs from the called germline gene at one end, perhaps through a read error. DNA for the CDR3: TGCAGCGTTGAAGATATGGCGAACAGGGGGGTCTTCTTC. Translation gives CSVEDMANRGVFF. The gene calls are TRBV29-1 and TRBJ1-2; TRBD1 agrees at 8 bases. This CDR3 spans 13 amino acids. Germline CDR1 reads SQVTM; CDR2 reads ANQGSEA.

In nucleotides, the CDR3 is TGTGCCAGCTCACCTTTGCGTTCAGAGACCCAGTACTTC. Protein: CASSPLRSETQYF. The V and J genes are TRBV18 and TRBJ2-5; D remains ambiguous. The CDR3 has 13 residues. V was cut by 3 bases and J by 4 bases, with 9 bases left in between. The germline V gene encodes CDR1 KGHSH and CDR2 LQKENI.

The chain couples TRBV9 to TRBJ1-2; unclear D gene. Germline V lookup: CDR1 SGDLS, CDR2 YYNGEE. This CDR3 has 15 residues. The V end lost 3 bases, the J end lost 3 bases, and 15 bases lay between the germline ends. For the CDR3, the DNA is TGTGCCAGCAGCGCAAATGTAGGACGGGACTATGGCTACACCTTC. Translated, it gives CASSANVGRDYGYTF.